Each of the 31 T cell receptor beta chains below was sequenced from the same sample in a study of cytomegalovirus exposure and HLA in healthy donors. Measured with immunoSEQ multiplex PCR; TCRdb has only the in-frame clones, and not every one. The repertoire includes 200,000 to 250,000 clones, roughly 84% of them detected once, and about an eighth sits in the top ten. The sample was PBMCs. These receptor sequences come from a woman aged 25 to 45 in good health and CMV-seropositive.

This clone came up once. The chain is built from TRBV6-1 and TRBJ2-7; D call uncertain. V lost 3 bases and J lost 0, with 12 bases in between. The length of the CDR3 is 15 residues. Germline values: CDR1 MNHNS, CDR2 SASEGT. The CDR3 sequence: CASSEIVDISYEQYF. Here the CDR3 DNA reads TGTGCCAGCAGTGAGATTGTCGACATCTCCTACGAGCAGTACTTC.

This clone was seen only a few times. V is TRBV2 and J is TRBJ2-2; 8 bases agree with TRBD1. V lost 5 bases and J lost 8; bases outside the gene matches: 19. Germline V gene data show CDR1 as SNHLY and CDR2 as FYNNEI. The CDR3 consists of 18 residues. The CDR3 is CASSPDRGGVLVKGELFF. DNA for the CDR3: TGTGCCAGCAGTCCCGACAGGGGAGGTGTGCTTGTAAAGGGGGAGCTGTTTTTT.

V and J are TRBV7-9 and TRBJ1-2, with 7 nucleotides matching TRBD1. V dropped 5 bases and J dropped 8; count of bases not matched to a gene: 11. Germline V CDR1 and CDR2: SEHNR, FQNEAQ (reference sequence). The CDR3 is made up of 14 amino acids. CDR3 protein: CASSITTGAGGYTF. Here the CDR3 DNA reads TGTGCCAGCAGCATAACTACAGGGGCGGGAGGCTACACCTTC.

This clone was seen a single time. The rearrangement links TRBV30 to TRBJ2-1, with D tentatively TRBD2 (5 bases). V was shortened by 3 bases and J by 8 bases, with 11 bases between the two germline ends. The CDR3 covers 12 residues. The germline V gene has CDR1 GTSNPN and CDR2 SVGIG (reference sequence). CDR3 loop: CAWRGLAHEQFF. CDR3 DNA sequence: TGTGCCTGGAGAGGGCTAGCCCATGAGCAGTTCTTC.

This clone was counted between two and nine times. The V and J genes are TRBV4-1 and TRBJ2-7; TRBD2 agrees at 11 bases. Germline CDR1 MGHRA, CDR2 YSYEKL. V was clipped by 2 bases and J by 3 bases; unmatched bases: 6. The CDR3 is 16 residues long. The CDR3 DNA follows: TGCGCCAGCAGCCAAAAACTAGCGGGAGAGATCTACGAGCAGTACTTC. Translation: CASSQKLAGEIYEQYF.

This clone has just a few counts. The V call is TRBV28, the J call TRBJ1-5; 7 nucleotides align to TRBD1. This CDR3 spans 13 amino acids. V was pared by 8 bases and J by 7 bases, with 8 bases of the junction left unmatched. Germline CDR1 reads MDHEN; CDR2 reads SYDVKM. The CDR3 here is CASQTGTRQPQHF. CDR3 in DNA: TGTGCCAGCCAGACAGGGACGAGGCAGCCCCAGCATTTT.

The CDR3 here is CASSLGGTPYEAFF. The CDR3 DNA reads as TGTGCCAGCAGCTTAGGAGGGACACCATATGAAGCTTTCTTT. V and J are TRBV11-2 and TRBJ1-1, with D possibly matching TRBD1 (6 bases). CDR3 size: 14 residues. The V end was cut by 1 base, the J end by 7 bases, with 13 bases between. Germline V CDR1 and CDR2: SGHAT, FQNNGV.

This chain connects TRBV27 to TRBJ2-5; 8 bases fit TRBD2. The CDR3 sequence is 18 residues long. Germline trimming cut 6 bases from V and 2 bases from J; bases unmatched to any gene: 17. Looked up from germline, CDR1 is MNHEY and CDR2 is SMNVEV (reference sequence). The CDR3 DNA sequence: TGTGCCAGCAGCCCCGATCGAGCGGGAGCTATATGGCAAGAGACCCAGTACTTC. It codes for CASSPDRAGAIWQETQYF.

V usage is TRBV9 and J usage is TRBJ1-1; D call uncertain. The V end was cut by 7 bases, the J end by 5 bases, with 18 bases between. Germline V lookup: CDR1 SGDLS, CDR2 YYNGEE. The CDR3 is 14 residues long. Here the CDR3 DNA reads TGTGCCAGCGGCGGCCGCCGTTCAGATACTGAAGCTTTCTTT. This codes for CASGGRRSDTEAFF.

This chain connects TRBV7-9 to TRBJ1-2; D might be TRBD1 (6 bases). CDR1 and CDR2 (germline): SEHNR, FQNEAQ (reference sequence). The CDR3 spans 14 residues. Trimming stripped 5 bases from V and 4 bases from J, with 14 bases between. Here the CDR3 DNA reads TGTGCCAGCAGCATTCCGGGCAGGGGCTATGGCTACACCTTC. This sequence encodes CASSIPGRGYGYTF.

The chain links TRBV28 to TRBJ2-3; no reliable D call. Trimming stripped 1 base from V and 6 bases from J, with 8 bases between. Germline lookup yields CDR1 MDHEN and CDR2 SYDVKM. The CDR3 spans 13 residues. In DNA form, the CDR3 reads TGTGCCAGCAGTTTATCGGGCTCGGATACGCAGTATTTT. It specifies CASSLSGSDTQYF.

J is TRBJ2-3 and V is TRBV9; tentatively, D is TRBD2 (5 bases). V lost 3 bases and J 5 bases, leaving 7 bases between the germline ends. The CDR3 spans 12 residues. CDR1 and CDR2 (germline): SGDLS, YYNGEE. This CDR3 is CASSGTLDTQYF. In DNA, the CDR3 is TGTGCCAGCAGCGGGACTCTAGATACGCAGTATTTT.

The chain carries TRBV18 and TRBJ1-2; D unresolved. Between the trimmed V and J ends, which lost 0 bases and 5 bases, there was a span of 7 bases. The CDR3 runs 13 residues. CDR1 KGHSH and CDR2 LQKENI come from the germline V gene. The CDR3 here is CASSPPSRYGYTF. In DNA form, the CDR3 reads TGTGCCAGCTCACCACCGAGCCGATATGGCTACACCTTC. Together with reference TRBV18 and TRBJ1-2, the CDR3 gives the full variable domain: NAGVMQNPRHLVRRRGQEARLRCSPMKGHSHVYWYRQLPEEGLKFMVYLQKENIIDESGMPKERFSAEFPKEGPSILRIQQVVRGDSAAYFCASSPPSRYGYTFGSGTRLTVV.

The rearrangement links TRBV4-3 to TRBJ2-1; D call uncertain. In germline, CDR1 is LGHNA, CDR2 YSLEER. Trimming removed 1 base at V and 3 bases at J, with 13 bases between. The CDR3 runs to 16 residues. CDR3 loop: CASSQGSRSLYNEQFF. The CDR3 DNA is TGCGCCAGCAGCCAAGGTTCGAGGTCCCTCTACAATGAGCAGTTCTTC.

This chain uses TRBV7-8 with TRBJ2-7, with D possibly TRBD1 on 6 matching bases. The CDR3 runs 13 residues. From germline, CDR1 is SGHVS and CDR2 FQNEAQ. Deletions cut 5 bases from V and 3 bases from J, with 11 bases between. The CDR3: CASSLSQGYEQYF. As DNA, the CDR3 is TGTGCCAGCAGCCTATCACAGGGCTACGAGCAGTACTTC. The whole variable domain, remainder taken from reference TRBV7-8 and TRBJ2-7, is GAGVSQSPRYKVAKRGQDVALRCDPISGHVSLFWYQQALGQGPEFLTYFQNEAQLDKSGLPSDRFFAERPEGSVSTLKIQRTQQEDSAVYLCASSLSQGYEQYFGPGTRLTVT.

This chain uses TRBV29-1 with TRBJ2-1, with 9 bases matching TRBD1. J lost 8 bases, V lost 0 bases, and 8 bases had no gene match. CDR3 length: 15 amino acids. Germline V gene sequence: CDR1 SQVTM, CDR2 ANQGSEA. The chain's CDR3 is CSVEESGQGSYEQFF. CDR3 bases: TGCAGCGTTGAAGAGTCGGGACAGGGTAGCTATGAGCAGTTCTTC.

This chain uses TRBV29-1 with TRBJ2-3; either TRBD1 or TRBD2 may fit D (5 bases each). Trimming left V 4 bases short and J 2 bases short, with 16 bases between. CDR3 length: 15 amino acids. Germline CDR1 SQVTM, CDR2 ANQGSEA. CDR3: CSVVVGPHYTDTQYF. The DNA for the CDR3 is TGCAGCGTTGTTGTGGGACCTCATTACACAGATACGCAGTATTTT.

The chain combines TRBV6-5 with TRBJ1-5; D unclear. The CDR3 loop spans 13 amino acids. Trimming shortened V by 4 bases and J by 7 bases, and 11 bases separated the two germline ends. Germline V gene lookup returns CDR1 MNHEY and CDR2 SVGAGI. DNA of the CDR3: TGTGCCAGCAGTTCCGAGGTCCGGCAGCCCCAGCATTTT. Protein sequence: CASSSEVRQPQHF.

The V gene is TRBV4-3, the J gene TRBJ2-1, with 10 bases lining up with TRBD2. J gave up 4 bases and V 4 bases, and 10 bases lay outside the gene matches. CDR1 LGHNA and CDR2 YSLEER come from the germline V gene. The CDR3 extends over 17 amino acids. Written as DNA, the CDR3 is TGCGCCAGCAGCCCAACACCGGGACTAGCGTATTACAATGAGCAGTTCTTC. Its translation: CASSPTPGLAYYNEQFF.

Notes on this clone: Other nucleotide sequences in the sample specify the same CDR3. This sequence joins TRBV27 and TRBJ1-1; no clear D gene. CDR3 size: 13 residues. V shed 5 bases and J shed 0 bases, with 7 bases lying between them. CDR1 and CDR2 (germline): MNHEY, SMNVEV (reference sequence). As DNA, the CDR3 is TGTGCCAGCAGTCTAACTATGAACACTGAAGCTTTCTTT. This codes for CASSLTMNTEAFF.

J is TRBJ2-4 and V is TRBV4-1, with TRBD1 matching over 7 bases. The CDR3 extends over 15 amino acids. The V gene's germline CDR1 is MGHRA and CDR2 YSYEKL. The trim removed 0 bases at V and 6 bases at J, leaving 5 bases unmatched. CDR3 residues: CASSQDRGIGNIQYF. The DNA for the CDR3 is TGCGCCAGCAGCCAAGACAGGGGGATTGGAAACATTCAGTACTTC.

This clone has a handful of counts. V usage is TRBV5-6 and J usage is TRBJ1-5; possibly TRBD1 for D (5 bases). Per the germline V gene, CDR1 is SGHDT and CDR2 is YYEEEE. V lost 4 bases to trimming and J lost 0 bases, with 11 bases between them. The CDR3 extends over 15 amino acids. The CDR3 spells CASSLWGNSNQPQHF. DNA of the CDR3: TGTGCCAGCAGCCTGTGGGGGAATAGCAATCAGCCCCAGCATTTT.

V and J are TRBV5-1 and TRBJ1-2; the match to TRBD1 covers 7 bases. The J segment lost 6 bases and the V segment lost 2 bases, leaving 4 bases of the junction unmatched. The CDR3 spans 13 residues. Germline V lookup: CDR1 SGHRS, CDR2 YFSETQ. The CDR3, as DNA: TGCGCCAGCAGCTTCCCGGGACAGAATGGCTACACCTTC. Protein product: CASSFPGQNGYTF.

The DNA of the CDR3 is TGCGCCAGCAGCTACCTCGGGACAGGGAACACTGAAGCTTTCTTT. Protein product: CASSYLGTGNTEAFF. The genes are TRBV4-1 and TRBJ1-1; 8 bases fit TRBD1. Trimming took 5 bases from V and 1 from J; bases not matched to a gene: 6. In germline, CDR1 is MGHRA, CDR2 YSYEKL. The CDR3 totals 15 residues.

The chain links TRBV4-3 to TRBJ1-4; the match to TRBD1 covers 10 bases. Trimming cost V 1 base and J 8 bases; bases outside gene matches: 13. Germline V CDR1 and CDR2: LGHNA, YSLEER. This CDR3 region has 18 residues. The CDR3, as DNA: TGCGCCAGCAGCCAAGTAGAGGAACCGGGACAGGGGAGAGAAAAACTGTTTTTT. Protein sequence: CASSQVEEPGQGREKLFF.

In this sample, this clone turned up once. This sequence joins TRBV2 and TRBJ2-5; D remains ambiguous. Trimming took 3 bases from V and 5 from J, leaving 16 bases between them. Germline CDR1 SNHLY, CDR2 FYNNEI. The CDR3 is made up of 15 amino acids. Written as DNA, the CDR3 is TGTGCCAGCAGTGAGTTGGCGGCCCTACGGGAGACCCAGTACTTC. Amino acid sequence: CASSELAALRETQYF.

This chain connects TRBV30 to TRBJ2-1; D remains unclear. Germline V gives CDR1 GTSNPN, CDR2 SVGIG (reference sequence). Trimming stripped 1 base from V and 3 bases from J, with 7 bases between. CDR3 length: 13 amino acids. CDR3 sequence (DNA): TGTGCCTGGAGTGAGAACAGCTACAATGAGCAGTTCTTC. It is translated as CAWSENSYNEQFF.

V gene TRBV14 combines with J gene TRBJ2-1, with D tentatively TRBD2 (6 bases). Germline loops: CDR1 SGHDN, CDR2 FVKESK. This CDR3 has 14 residues. V lost 3 bases and J 8 bases, leaving 14 bases between the germline ends. The CDR3 sequence: CASSQWEDIYEQFF. DNA of the CDR3: TGTGCCAGCAGCCAGTGGGAGGACATCTATGAGCAGTTCTTC.

The genes are TRBV6-1 and TRBJ1-1, with D possibly being TRBD1 (6 bases). The CDR3 has 13 amino acids. Germline lookup yields CDR1 MNHNS and CDR2 SASEGT. V lost 8 bases, J lost 4 bases, and 14 bases lay in between. CDR3 loop: CASHREWSTEAFF. The DNA of the CDR3 is TGTGCCAGCCACAGGGAGTGGAGCACTGAAGCTTTCTTT.

The J gene is TRBJ2-3, the V gene TRBV7-2, with 10 bases matching TRBD2. Germline CDR1 is SGHTA and CDR2 is FQGNSA. This CDR3 comprises 13 residues. V shed 7 bases, J shed 6 bases, and the junction held 4 bases outside the gene matches. The CDR3 region has the DNA TGTGCCAGCACCGGGACTAGCGCGGATACGCAGTATTTT. This sequence encodes CASTGTSADTQYF.

This sequence joins TRBV28 and TRBJ1-5, with a tentative D call TRBD1 (5 bases). The V gene's germline CDR1 is MDHEN and CDR2 SYDVKM. The CDR3 extends over 13 amino acids. V shed 6 bases and J shed 4 bases, with 10 bases lying between them. CDR3 residues: CASRPRVNQPQHF. CDR3 bases: TGTGCCAGCAGACCCAGGGTAAATCAGCCCCAGCATTTT. Drawing the rest from reference TRBV28 and TRBJ1-5, the complete variable domain is DVKVTQSSRYLVKRTGEKVFLECVQDMDHENMFWYRQDPGLGLRLIYFSYDVKMKEKGDIPEGYSVSREKKERFSLILESASTNQTSMYLCASRPRVNQPQHFGDGTRLSIL.